This T cell receptor (beta chain) was recovered during a study of blood T cell repertoires in COVID-19. About the research overall: There were acute and convalescent COVID-19 samples, and they came from the United States, Italy and Spain. PBMCs, B-cell-depleted T cells, or T cells provided the cDNA or gDNA that made up the material.

With 6 bases removed from V and 4 bases from J, the gap between germline ends came to 12 bases. There are 14 residues in the CDR3. Germline V gene lookup returns CDR1 LNHDA and CDR2 SQIVND (reference sequence). Patients in Seattle were enrolled during active infection, then followed longitudinally. How the authors handled the data: Amplification of reference gene primers was used by the study to estimate nucleated cell counts. Libraries were prepared by immunoSEQ multiplex PCR; TCRdb keeps only in-frame clonotypes and omits some of them. V, J and clone size reflect that table, while D and trimming were determined from the DNA. The table lists a few hundred thousand clones, approximately 88% of them singletons, with under 8% in the top ten.

What was sequenced was peripheral blood. J is TRBJ1-4 and V is TRBV19; TRBD1 might be the D (5 bases). This receptor was taken from a woman in her thirties with COVID-19, enrolled during active disease. CDR3 in amino acids: CASRQQADNEKLFF. CDR3 nucleotide sequence: TGTGCCAGTAGACAACAGGCAGATAATGAAAAACTGTTTTTT.